The 32 T cell receptor beta chains below were found in one sample sequenced in a study of prognosis after radiotherapy for stage I lung cancer. Genomic DNA provided the template from which TCR beta CDR3 was amplified by two-round multiplex PCR. Gene-specific TRBV and TRBJ primers were used in PCR round one. One entry per CDR3 protein results from TCRdb running MiXCR on the multiplex PCR reads. Of fewer than 25,000 distinct CDR3 sequences in the sample, roughly 40% were seen once. The material was PBMCs, obtained before or after stereotactic body radiation therapy (not recorded which). These receptors all come from a donor over 45 with non-small cell lung cancer.

This clonotype was seen only once. A much larger clone is a single base away; this may be a read error. This chain connects TRBV4-3 to TRBJ1-1; perhaps TRBD1 as D (5 bases). Trimming stripped 7 bases from V and 1 base from J, with 13 bases between. The CDR3 spans 14 residues. The germline gives CDR1 LGHNA, CDR2 YSLEER. CDR3 nucleotide sequence: TGCGCCAGCAATGCAGCCGGGGCGAACACTGAAGCTTTCTTT. The encoded protein is CASNAAGANTEAFF.

The chain links TRBV15 to TRBJ1-4, with a possible D match to TRBD1 (5 bases). CDR1 LNHNV and CDR2 YYDKDF come from the germline V gene (reference sequence). Trimming stripped 3 bases from V and 5 bases from J, with 13 bases between. This CDR3 has 15 amino acids. CDR3 amino acids: CATSRGRQGNEKLFF. CDR3 DNA sequence: TGTGCCACCAGCAGGGGGAGGCAGGGCAATGAAAAACTGTTTTTT.

Turning to this clonotype: This likely traces to a read error, being one base from a far larger clone. The gene calls are TRBV7-2 and TRBJ2-3; D is unresolved. Germline-derived CDR1 and CDR2 are SGHTA and FQGNSA. V lost 9 bases to trimming and J lost 10 bases, with 14 bases between them. The CDR3 length is 11 residues. CDR3 nucleotide sequence: TGTGCCAGTTCCCTGGGTTGGGCGCAGTATTTT. Protein sequence: CASSLGWAQYF.

A note on this clonotype: Being one base from a much bigger clone, this may be a read error. As DNA, the CDR3 is TGTGCCAGCTCACCCTCCGGGCCTCACTACGAGCAGTACTTC. Protein: CASSPSGPHYEQYF. The chain couples TRBV18 to TRBJ2-7; D call uncertain. This CDR3 has 14 amino acids. The V gene's germline CDR1 is KGHSH and CDR2 LQKENI. V lost 3 bases and J 3 bases, leaving 12 bases between the germline ends.

Comments on this clonotype: Sequence at one end of the junction differs from germline and may be a read error. Written as DNA, the CDR3 is TGCGCCAGCAGCCCGGGCGGGACAGGGCCCGGGGATCTGTTTTTT. Its translation: CASSPGGTGPGDLFF. J is TRBJ2-2 and V is TRBV5-1, with 9 bases lining up with TRBD1. The CDR3 consists of 15 residues. Looked up from germline, CDR1 is SGHRS and CDR2 is YFSETQ.

CDR3 loop: CASSLDGTGYAGELFF. CDR3 sequence (DNA): TGCGCCAGCAGCTTGGATGGGACAGGGTATGCCGGGGAGCTGTTTTTT. The rearrangement links TRBV5-1 to TRBJ2-2; TRBD1 matches at 9 bases. Germline V lookup: CDR1 SGHRS, CDR2 YFSETQ. J was trimmed by 6 bases and V by 0 bases; bases with no gene match: 6. This CDR3 spans 16 amino acids.

J is TRBJ2-3 and V is TRBV11-1, with TRBD2 as a possible D gene (6 bases). Trimming left V 5 bases short and J 1 base short, with 16 bases between. This CDR3 has 16 amino acids. Germline CDR1 SGHAT, CDR2 FQDESV (reference sequence). The CDR3 nucleotides read TGTGCCAGCAGCCCGGGACTCCTGGTGGGCACAGATACGCAGTATTTT. Translated: CASSPGLLVGTDTQYF. Full variable domain (outside the CDR3, taken from reference TRBV11-1 and TRBJ2-3): EAEVAQSPRYKITEKSQAVAFWCDPISGHATLYWYRQILGQGPELLVQFQDESVVDDSQLPKDRFSAERLKGVDSTLKIQPAELGDSAMYLCASSPGLLVGTDTQYFGPGTRLTVL.

Worth noting for this clonotype: A far larger clone is one base from this, pointing to a likely read error. In DNA form, the CDR3 reads TGTGCCAGCGCGGGGGTGGCGGGAGAGAGTGAGCAGTACTTC. It encodes CASAGVAGESEQYF. The chain carries TRBV6-4 and TRBJ2-7, with 7 nucleotides matching TRBD2. Germline V gene data show CDR1 as MRHNA and CDR2 as SNTAGT. V was clipped by 8 bases and J by 7 bases; unmatched bases: 14. The CDR3 is made up of 14 amino acids.

This clonotype was counted many times. The chain combines TRBV19 with TRBJ2-1; 12 positions match TRBD2. Germline-derived CDR1 and CDR2 are LNHDA and SQIVND (reference sequence). V lost 5 bases and J lost 9; bases outside the gene matches: 26. The CDR3 covers 21 residues. The CDR3 DNA is TGTGCCAGTAGTCCCAAACCCCCCGCAGAAAGGGCTAGCGGGAGGGCGGGTGAGCAGTTCTTC. Translated, it gives CASSPKPPAERASGRAGEQFF.

This clonotype was recorded many times. The chain has TRBV20-1 and TRBJ2-6; no firm D call. The length of the CDR3 is 13 residues. Trimming shortened V by 2 bases and J by 2 bases, and 4 bases separated the two germline ends. The germline CDR1 and CDR2 sequences are DFQATT and SNEGSKA (reference sequence). Written as DNA, the CDR3 is TGCAGTGCTAGAACCCCTGGGGCCAACGTCCTGACTTTC. This encodes CSARTPGANVLTF.

This clonotype was seen many times. The chain links TRBV7-9 to TRBJ2-7; D is perhaps TRBD1 (6 bases). CDR3 length: 13 amino acids. Trimming took off 4 bases at V and 5 bases at J, with 12 bases between the two ends. Per germline, CDR1 SEHNR and CDR2 FQNEAQ (reference sequence). CDR3 DNA: TGTGCCAGCAGCTCCCAGGGGACCAACGAGCAGTACTTC. Protein sequence: CASSSQGTNEQYF.

This clonotype was seen at least ten times. V gene TRBV5-5 combines with J gene TRBJ1-5, with D possibly being TRBD1 (6 bases). V dropped 4 bases and J dropped 4 bases, with 15 bases sitting between them. The CDR3 sequence is 15 residues long. Per the germline V gene, CDR1 is SGHKS and CDR2 is YYEKEE (reference sequence). CDR3 residues: CASSHTTGSNQPQHF. The CDR3 nucleotides are TGTGCCAGCAGCCATACCACAGGGTCAAATCAGCCCCAGCATTTT.

A remark on this clonotype: This likely stems from a read error, as it lies one base from a far larger clone. The chain carries TRBV5-1 and TRBJ2-4, with D possibly matching TRBD2 (5 bases). The J call is uncertain, as TRBJ2-1 better fits the DNA end. The CDR3 length is 14 residues. Germline CDR1 and CDR2: SGHRS and YFSETQ. The CDR3: CASSPGKGLALQFF. In DNA, the CDR3 is TGCGCCAGCAGCCCCGGGAAAGGGCTAGCACTCCAGTTCTTC.

About this clonotype: A single base is all that separates this from a far larger clone, so a read error is likely. J is TRBJ1-2 and V is TRBV12-3 or TRBV12-4, with no clear D. V was shortened by 4 bases and J by 7 bases, with 19 bases between the two germline ends. This CDR3 spans 15 amino acids. The CDR3 region has the DNA TGTGCCAGCAGTTACATCCTATCCTGGGGTGGTGGCTACACCTTC. It encodes CASSYILSWGGGYTF.

This clonotype was seen once. The junction does not match germline at one end; this may be a read error. CDR3 DNA: TGTGCCAGCAGTCCGAGTCTATGGACAGGGCCTAGCGCGAGCTCCTACGAGGAGTACTTC. Translated: CASSPSLWTGPSASSYEEYF. V is TRBV6-1 and J is TRBJ2-7; 8 nucleotides agree with TRBD1. Germline V CDR1 and CDR2: MNHNS, SASEGT. The CDR3 consists of 20 residues.

Worth noting for this clonotype: A much larger clone sits a single nucleotide away, making a read error possible. This chain uses TRBV6-1 with TRBJ2-5; tentatively, D is TRBD2 (6 bases). CDR1 and CDR2 (germline): MNHNS, SASEGT. V was cut by 5 bases and J by 8 bases, with 15 bases left in between. CDR3 size: 13 residues. The chain's CDR3 is CASSFGRMDTQYF. CDR3 coding DNA: TGTGCCAGCAGTTTTGGGAGGATGGATACCCAGTACTTC.

This clonotype was found many times. This chain connects TRBV18 to TRBJ2-5; tentative D call: TRBD1 (5 bases). CDR1 and CDR2 from the germline V gene are KGHSH and LQKENI. V gave up 3 bases and J gave up 0 bases, with 8 bases separating them. The CDR3 has 14 residues. This CDR3 is CASSPRQNQETQYF. In DNA, the CDR3 is TGTGCCAGCTCACCTCGACAGAACCAAGAGACCCAGTACTTC.

As concerns this clonotype: This likely came from a read error, as a far larger clone is one base away. This sequence joins TRBV6-4 and TRBJ1-1, with 7 bases lining up with TRBD1. The CDR3 loop spans 12 amino acids. Losses at the gene ends were 6 bases for V and 10 bases for J; bases not matched to a gene: 8. Germline assignment: CDR1 MRHNA and CDR2 SNTAGT. The CDR3, as DNA: TGTGCCAGCAGGGCAGGACAGGTGGTAGCTTTCTTT. It specifies CASRAGQVVAFF.

J is TRBJ2-7 and V is TRBV24-1, with D maybe TRBD2 (6 bases). Germline-derived CDR1 and CDR2 are KGHDR and SFDVKD. V dropped 4 bases and J dropped 0 bases, with 15 bases sitting between them. The CDR3 loop spans 16 amino acids. The CDR3 coding sequence is TGTGCCACCAGTGAGGGCCGGCGGGAAAGCTCCTACGAGCAGTACTTC. This sequence encodes CATSEGRRESSYEQYF.

This clonotype is a singleton in its sample. This sequence joins TRBV9 and TRBJ2-7, with D maybe TRBD1 (7 bases). The CDR3 has 14 amino acids. Germline CDR1 SGDLS, CDR2 YYNGEE. The V end lost 4 bases, the J end lost 5 bases, and 16 bases lay between the germline ends. CDR3 in amino acids: CASSPCGGGHEQYF. Written as DNA, the CDR3 is TGTGCCAGCAGCCCCTGCGGAGGGGGCCACGAGCAGTACTTC. Drawing the rest from reference TRBV9 and TRBJ2-7, the complete variable domain is DSGVTQTPKHLITATGQRVTLRCSPRSGDLSVYWYQQSLDQGLQFLIQYYNGEERAKGNILERFSAQQFPDLHSELNLSSLELGDSALYFCASSPCGGGHEQYFGPGTRLTVT.

This clonotype was recorded many times. The gene calls are TRBV7-9 and TRBJ2-1; a weak D match, TRBD2 (6 bases). The CDR3 is 14 residues long. Per the germline V gene, CDR1 is SEHNR and CDR2 is FQNEAQ (reference sequence). The V gene lost 10 bases and the J gene lost 5 bases, with 18 bases spanning the gap. CDR3 nucleotides: TGTGCCATTAACCGGGGAGCGGGTAACAATGAGCAGTTCTTC. This codes for CAINRGAGNNEQFF.

Many counts were recorded for this clonotype. V and J are TRBV20-1 and TRBJ2-5; D might be TRBD2 (6 bases). This CDR3 has 14 residues. V was shortened by 6 bases and J by 4 bases, with 18 bases between the two germline ends. Germline-derived CDR1 and CDR2 are DFQATT and SNEGSKA (reference sequence). The CDR3 here is CSAIERVLAETQYF. The CDR3 DNA is TGCAGTGCCATAGAGCGGGTACTAGCAGAGACCCAGTACTTC.

The rearrangement uses TRBV7-2 and TRBJ2-2, with D unclear. The CDR3 runs to 16 residues. V was shortened by 2 bases and J by 5 bases, with 15 bases between the two germline ends. Germline V gene sequence: CDR1 SGHTA, CDR2 FQGNSA. CDR3 in DNA: TGTGCCAGCAGCTTAAGGCCGATGCCTCTGACCGGGGAGCTGTTTTTT. Encoded protein: CASSLRPMPLTGELFF.

This clonotype was counted many times. The chain carries TRBV28 and TRBJ2-1; 7 bases match TRBD1. Trimming cost V 6 bases and J 7 bases; bases outside gene matches: 9. CDR1 is MDHEN, CDR2 SYDVKM, per germline. This CDR3 is 14 amino acids long. CDR3 nucleotide sequence: TGTGCCAGCAGCAGTCGGGGACAGAATAATGAGCAGTTCTTC. Its protein is CASSSRGQNNEQFF.

This clonotype was picked up many times. The chain employs TRBV6-2 or TRBV6-3 and TRBJ2-3; TRBD2 aligns across 11 bases. The germline CDR1 and CDR2 sequences are MNHEY and SVGEGT. After removal of 5 bases from V and 3 bases from J, the junction contained 4 bases not matched to a gene. The CDR3 loop spans 15 amino acids. For the CDR3, the DNA is TGTGCCAGCAGTGAGAGACTAGCGGGAACAGATACGCAGTATTTT. Translated: CASSERLAGTDTQYF.

The V gene is TRBV7-9, the J gene TRBJ2-3; D gene unclear. V was trimmed by 7 bases and J by 1 base, leaving 3 bases between them. CDR3 length: 11 residues. CDR1 is SEHNR, CDR2 FQNEAQ, per germline (reference sequence). The CDR3 nucleotides are TGTGCCAGCACAGGCACAGATACGCAGTATTTT. Translating it yields CASTGTDTQYF.

This clonotype was seen repeatedly, ten times or more. The chain has TRBV6-4 and TRBJ1-2, with D unresolved. The germline V gene has CDR1 MRHNA and CDR2 SNTAGT. V was cut by 2 bases and J by 12 bases, with 19 bases left in between. The CDR3 sequence is 14 residues long. The CDR3 here is CASSDGRTLNGDTF. DNA of the CDR3: TGTGCCAGCAGTGACGGACGGACCCTAAATGGGGACACCTTC.

The chain uses TRBV3-1 and TRBJ2-7, with 7 positions matching TRBD2. CDR3 length equals 14 residues. CDR1 is LGHDT and CDR2 is YNNKEL in the germline V gene (reference sequence). V dropped 4 bases and J dropped 1; count of bases not matched to a gene: 4. The CDR3 DNA reads TGTGCCAGCAGCCTTGGACTAGGTTCCTACGAGCAGTACTTC. The encoded protein is CASSLGLGSYEQYF.

The chain uses TRBV30 and TRBJ1-3, with D unclear. CDR3 length equals 13 residues. Per the germline V gene, CDR1 is GTSNPN and CDR2 is SVGIG (reference sequence). V was pared by 0 bases and J by 2 bases, with 5 bases between. For the CDR3, the DNA is TGTGCCTGGAGTGTACTCGCTGGAAACACCATATATTTT. It translates to CAWSVLAGNTIYF.

This clonotype was counted many times. V is TRBV5-1 and J is TRBJ2-1, with TRBD2 matching 8 bases. V shed 5 bases, J shed 5 bases, and the junction held 9 bases outside the gene matches. CDR1 is SGHRS, CDR2 YFSETQ, per germline. The CDR3 runs 15 residues. DNA of the CDR3: TGCGCCAGCAGACCCTCGATAGCGGGAAACAATGAGCAGTTCTTC. Encoded protein: CASRPSIAGNNEQFF.

This clonotype has a count of ten or more. The chain is built from TRBV6-5 and TRBJ1-5, with D unclear. CDR1 and CDR2 from the germline V gene are MNHEY and SVGAGI. This CDR3 is built from 16 residues. V lost 4 bases, J lost 0 bases, and 13 bases lay in between. In DNA form, the CDR3 reads TGTGCCAGCAGTTGCCTCGTGGTCCATAGCAATCAGCCCCAGCATTTT. Translated, it gives CASSCLVVHSNQPQHF.

This clonotype has ten or more counts. V and J are TRBV18 and TRBJ2-3; D uncertain. The V gene lost 3 bases and the J gene lost 2 bases, with 9 bases spanning the gap. CDR1 is KGHSH, CDR2 LQKENI, per germline. The CDR3 has 14 amino acids. CDR3 in amino acids: CASSPSDTTDTQYF. DNA for the CDR3: TGTGCCAGCTCACCGTCAGACACCACAGATACGCAGTATTTT.